Following are 17 T cell receptor beta chains from one sample sequenced in a study of shared clonotypes between healthy human individuals. Libraries were prepared by immunoSEQ multiplex PCR; TCRdb keeps only in-frame clonotypes and omits some of them. The repertoire has around 980,000 clones, approximately 78% of them found once; the top ten carry 0.6% to 0.7%. Material for sequencing was memory CD4+ T cells from PBMCs. Documented subset: CD45RA-negative fraction. These receptor sequences come from a man aged 18-30 years in good health. Some clones in this sample may be carry-over from other donors' samples.

The V call is TRBV6-1, the J call TRBJ1-6, with a possible D match to TRBD1 (5 bases). The V gene lost 2 bases and the J gene lost 10 bases, with 9 bases spanning the gap. Germline V CDR1 and CDR2: MNHNS, SASEGT. The CDR3 consists of 13 residues. The CDR3 nucleotides are TGTGCCAGCAGTGAACCACAGGAATCACCCCTCCACTTT. Amino acid sequence: CASSEPQESPLHF.

This clone was seen a few times. J is TRBJ1-2 and V is TRBV19; tentatively, D is TRBD1 (5 bases). The V and J ends lost 3 bases and 4 bases respectively, with 12 bases between them. Germline CDR1 is LNHDA and CDR2 is SQIVND (reference sequence). This CDR3 is built from 14 residues. Here the CDR3 DNA reads TGTGCCAGTAGTATCATGGAGGGGACCTATGGCTACACCTTC. Protein sequence: CASSIMEGTYGYTF. Looking up the rest from reference TRBV19 and TRBJ1-2 gives the full variable domain: DGGITQSPKYLFRKEGQNVTLSCEQNLNHDAMYWYRQDPGQGLRLIYYSQIVNDFQKGDIAEGYSVSREKKESFPLTVTSAQKNPTAFYLCASSIMEGTYGYTFGSGTRLTVV.

This clone was observed a few times. The V call is TRBV30, the J call TRBJ2-3; 8 bases fit TRBD1. The CDR3 loop spans 15 amino acids. With 3 bases clipped from V and 0 bases from J, the junction kept 5 bases outside the gene matches. Per germline, CDR1 GTSNPN and CDR2 SVGIG (reference sequence). The CDR3, as DNA: TGTGCCTGGAGCGACAGGGGATTCAGCACAGATACGCAGTATTTT. Residues: CAWSDRGFSTDTQYF.

J is TRBJ2-5 and V is TRBV2, with 10 bases aligning to TRBD2. The CDR3 consists of 16 residues. Germline lookup yields CDR1 SNHLY and CDR2 FYNNEI. Germline trimming cut 5 bases from V and 3 bases from J; bases unmatched to any gene: 9. The CDR3 DNA follows: TGTGCCAGCAGTTTCTCTAGCGGGAGAGGTGAAGAGACCCAGTACTTC. It translates to CASSFSSGRGEETQYF.

Comment on this clone: Within the sample, other DNA sequences also encode this same CDR3. V is TRBV7-9 and J is TRBJ1-1, with unresolved D. The CDR3 extends over 13 amino acids. Trimming took off 1 base at V and 0 bases at J, with 3 bases between the two ends. Germline CDR1 SEHNR, CDR2 FQNEAQ (reference sequence). The CDR3 here is CASSLVVNTEAFF. CDR3 DNA sequence: TGTGCCAGCAGCTTAGTCGTGAACACTGAAGCTTTCTTT.

CDR3 residues: CASSVEGGAGNTIYF. The DNA of the CDR3 is TGCGCCAGCAGCGTTGAAGGGGGGGCTGGAAACACCATATATTTT. The genes are TRBV5-1 and TRBJ1-3; D is possibly TRBD1 (6 bases). CDR1 and CDR2 (germline): SGHRS, YFSETQ. V was clipped by 4 bases and J by 2 bases, with 13 bases between them. The CDR3 has 15 amino acids.

The V and J genes are TRBV6-1 and TRBJ1-3; no definite D call. The CDR3 consists of 14 residues. Trimming removed 8 bases at V and 2 bases at J, with 13 bases between. Per the germline V gene, CDR1 is MNHNS and CDR2 is SASEGT. The CDR3 loop is CASERRTAGNTIYF. CDR3 coding DNA: TGTGCCAGCGAGAGAAGAACTGCTGGAAACACCATATATTTT.

The V call is TRBV30, the J call TRBJ2-5, with a tentative D call TRBD2 (7 bases). The CDR3 is 15 amino acids. Germline CDR1 GTSNPN, CDR2 SVGIG (reference sequence). V lost 4 bases to trimming and J lost 5 bases, with 20 bases between them. CDR3 amino acids: CAWTWGRGGGETQYF. The CDR3 region has the DNA TGTGCCTGGACCTGGGGAAGGGGAGGGGGGGAGACCCAGTACTTC.

V is TRBV5-4 and J is TRBJ2-2; the match to TRBD2 covers 11 bases. The CDR3 is 15 residues long. Germline trimming cut 9 bases from V and 6 bases from J; bases unmatched to any gene: 10. Germline V gene lookup returns CDR1 SGHNT and CDR2 YYREEE (reference sequence). The DNA of the CDR3 is TGTGCCACCCGACTAGCGGGAAGTGGGGCCGGGGAGCTGTTTTTT. It specifies CATRLAGSGAGELFF.

The J gene is TRBJ2-7, the V gene TRBV7-8, with D uncertain. Germline V gene lookup returns CDR1 SGHVS and CDR2 FQNEAQ. The V and J ends lost 5 bases and 3 bases respectively, with 14 bases between them. The CDR3 is 14 residues long. This CDR3 reads CASSITPGNYEQYF. DNA of the CDR3: TGTGCCAGCAGCATAACGCCAGGCAACTACGAGCAGTACTTC.

This clone was counted at least ten times. V usage is TRBV4-1 and J usage is TRBJ2-3; the match to TRBD2 covers 9 bases. The J segment lost 8 bases and the V segment lost 4 bases, leaving 13 bases of the junction unmatched. This CDR3 is 16 amino acids long. CDR1 is MGHRA, CDR2 YSYEKL, per germline. This CDR3 is CASSRLGTSRGGTQYF. CDR3 DNA sequence: TGCGCCAGCAGCCGGCTAGGGACTAGCAGGGGTGGTACGCAGTATTTT.

The V gene is TRBV6-1, the J gene TRBJ1-2; a weak D match, TRBD1 (5 bases). The V gene lost 1 base and the J gene lost 6 bases, with 15 bases spanning the gap. Per the germline V gene, CDR1 is MNHNS and CDR2 is SASEGT. The CDR3 is made up of 15 amino acids. CDR3 sequence (DNA): TGTGCCAGCAGTGAAGGAACGGCAGGGCAAGATGGCTACACCTTC. Amino acids: CASSEGTAGQDGYTF.

This chain links TRBV10-3 with TRBJ2-7, with D maybe TRBD2 (6 bases). The length of the CDR3 is 14 residues. V was shortened by 0 bases and J by 3 bases, with 9 bases between the two germline ends. Germline V gene sequence: CDR1 ENHRY, CDR2 SYGVKD. The CDR3 loop reads CAISESGGDYEQYF. The CDR3 nucleotides are TGTGCCATCAGTGAGTCGGGGGGAGACTACGAGCAGTACTTC.

This clone occurred once. The chain is built from TRBV7-2 and TRBJ1-5; 8 bases are shared with TRBD1. CDR1 is SGHTA and CDR2 is FQGNSA in the germline V gene. Trimming at V came to 5 bases and at J to 3 bases, leaving 6 bases not matched to a gene. The CDR3 contains 15 residues. The CDR3 protein is CASSLMTGVNQPQHF. CDR3 in DNA: TGTGCCAGCAGCCTAATGACAGGGGTCAATCAGCCCCAGCATTTT.

The chain carries TRBV5-1 and TRBJ2-4, with 15 bases aligning to TRBD2. Trimming cost V 4 bases and J 9 bases; bases outside gene matches: 8. Germline loops: CDR1 SGHRS, CDR2 YFSETQ. The CDR3 loop spans 16 amino acids. CDR3 DNA sequence: TGCGCCAGCAGCACAAACCCGGGACTAGCGGGAGGCATTCAGTACTTC. It is translated as CASSTNPGLAGGIQYF. Full variable domain (outside the CDR3, taken from reference TRBV5-1 and TRBJ2-4): KAGVTQTPRYLIKTRGQQVTLSCSPISGHRSVSWYQQTPGQGLQFLFEYFSETQRNKGNFPGRFSGRQFSNSRSEMNVSTLELGDSALYLCASSTNPGLAGGIQYFGAGTRLSVL.

J is TRBJ2-2 and V is TRBV19; TRBD1 might be the D (6 bases). The V gene lost 4 bases and the J gene lost 6 bases, with 21 bases spanning the gap. This CDR3 is 17 amino acids long. The germline CDR1 and CDR2 sequences are LNHDA and SQIVND (reference sequence). As DNA, the CDR3 is TGTGCCAGTAGTACCCCGACAGGCCCGTATCGCCCCGGGGAGCTGTTTTTT. It yields the protein CASSTPTGPYRPGELFF.

This clone was counted once. This chain joins TRBV6-1 and TRBJ1-5, with D possibly TRBD1 on 6 matching bases. Germline V CDR1 and CDR2: MNHNS, SASEGT. The CDR3 loop spans 15 amino acids. V was pared by 1 base and J by 3 bases, with 10 bases between. The CDR3 reads CASSEGRTDNQPQHF. The CDR3 bases are TGTGCCAGCAGTGAAGGGAGGACAGACAATCAGCCCCAGCATTTT.